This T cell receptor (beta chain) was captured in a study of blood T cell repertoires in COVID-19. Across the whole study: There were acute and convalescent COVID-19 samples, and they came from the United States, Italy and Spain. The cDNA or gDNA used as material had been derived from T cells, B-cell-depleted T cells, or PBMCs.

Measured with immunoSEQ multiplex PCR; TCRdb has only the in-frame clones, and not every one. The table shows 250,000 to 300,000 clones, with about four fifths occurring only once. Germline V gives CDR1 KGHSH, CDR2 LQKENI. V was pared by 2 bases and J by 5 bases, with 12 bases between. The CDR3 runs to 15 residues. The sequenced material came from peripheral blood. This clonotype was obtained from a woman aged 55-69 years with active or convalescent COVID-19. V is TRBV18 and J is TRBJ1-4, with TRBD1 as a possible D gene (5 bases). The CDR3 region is CASSPNDSGNEKLFF. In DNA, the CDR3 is TGTGCCAGCTCACCAAATGACAGTGGCAATGAAAAACTGTTTTTT.